Listed below are T cell receptor beta chains from one sample, sequenced in a study of Graves' ophthalmopathy and Graves' hyperthyroidism. TCRdb redid the calling of the multiplex PCR reads with MiXCR, one entry per CDR3 protein. The sample consists of approximately 460,000 distinct CDR3 sequences, approximately 15% of them appearing once. Sequenced sample: blood. Source of these receptors: a woman aged 30 to 39 with Graves' ophthalmopathy. The CDR3 runs from the conserved cysteine through the conserved F or W. Fields, in order: V gene, J gene, CDR3 protein.

>TRBV7-2|TRBJ2-7
CASSFAPSGGTYEQYF
>TRBV30|TRBJ2-4
CACRPSSDIQYF
>TRBV6-2/TRBV6-3|TRBJ1-2
CASSYDRNYGCTF
>TRBV14|TRBJ1-1
CASSQAGRGRAEAFF
>TRBV2|TRBJ2-2
CASREQGANTGELFF
>TRBV29-1|TRBJ2-5
CSVERGRETQYF
>TRBV6-1|TRBJ1-1
CASSPNRDWVKAFF
>TRBV6-1|TRBJ2-2
CASNDRGLGTGELLF
>TRBV15|TRBJ1-1
CATSRDRGVNTEAFF
>TRBV2|TRBJ2-5
CASSDGVHRQETQYF
>TRBV7-8|TRBJ1-1
CASSLAARTEAFF
>TRBV6-5|TRBJ2-7
CASSYSARGYEQYF
>TRBV28|TRBJ1-1
CASTSPTGNTEAFF
>TRBV4-1|TRBJ1-2
CASSQESGSNYGYTF
>TRBV7-2|TRBJ2-5
CASSSGLAGGNLGETQYF
>TRBV27|TRBJ1-2
CASSLTGGHYGYTF
>TRBV19|TRBJ2-5
CASRDPGLQETQYF
>TRBV28|TRBJ2-7
CASSPSSEGLLYEQYF
>TRBV6-6|TRBJ1-2
CASSQTQYGYTF
>TRBV20-1|TRBJ1-1
CSARDPGTVNTEAFF
>TRBV15|TRBJ1-2
CATSRDNRPQGHGYTF
>TRBV7-9|TRBJ1-5
CASSPTGTDNQPQHF
>TRBV9|TRBJ1-6
CASMKDLNYNSPLHF
>TRBV28|TRBJ1-2
CASSYSFYGYTF
>TRBV28|TRBJ2-5
CASSLWTAYQETQYF
>TRBV6-2/TRBV6-3|TRBJ1-5
CASSYVSVYSNQPQHF
>TRBV12-3/TRBV12-4|TRBJ1-1
CASTLDLGDTEAFF